Shown below are 24 T cell receptor beta chains from a single sample sequenced in a study of blood T cell repertoires in COVID-19. Assay used: immunoSEQ multiplex PCR; TCRdb lists only in-frame clones, some missing. The table has about 270,000 clones, roughly 86% seen once. The source material was PBMCs or T cells enriched from blood (not recorded which). All receptors come from a woman aged 18-29 years who had recovered from COVID-19.

In its sample, this clone was seen once. This chain joins TRBV7-2 and TRBJ2-5, with D possibly being TRBD1 (5 bases). V was clipped by 3 bases and J by 1 base, with 18 bases between them. The germline V gene encodes CDR1 SGHTA and CDR2 FQGNSA. CDR3 length equals 17 residues. In nucleotides, the CDR3 is TGTGCCAGCAGCTTTCCGTCCGCTTTGGGGCCCCAAGAGACCCAGTACTTC. Residues: CASSFPSALGPQETQYF. Variable domain in full (rest from reference TRBV7-2 and TRBJ2-5): GAGVSQSPSNKVTEKGKDVELRCDPISGHTALYWYRQSLGQGLEFLIYFQGNSAPDKSGLPSDRFSAERTGGSVSTLTIQRTQQEDSAVYLCASSFPSALGPQETQYFGPGTRLLVL.

This clone was observed once. This rearrangement joins TRBV7-2 to TRBJ2-3, with TRBD2 matching 10 bases. The trim removed 0 bases at V and 4 bases at J, leaving 7 bases unmatched. The length of the CDR3 is 17 residues. CDR1 is SGHTA, CDR2 FQGNSA, per germline. The CDR3 here is CASSLALTSGIADTQYF. In DNA form, the CDR3 reads TGTGCCAGCAGCTTAGCCCTCACTAGCGGGATCGCAGATACGCAGTATTTT.

The chain couples TRBV11-2 to TRBJ1-1; unclear D gene. Germline V gene lookup returns CDR1 SGHAT and CDR2 FQNNGV. The CDR3 has 14 amino acids. V was cut by 0 bases and J by 7 bases, with 12 bases left in between. The CDR3 region is CASSLESGVFEAFF. The CDR3, as DNA: TGTGCCAGCAGCTTAGAGTCCGGGGTCTTTGAAGCTTTCTTT.

V usage is TRBV7-2 and J usage is TRBJ2-7; D may be TRBD2 (7 bases). Germline values: CDR1 SGHTA, CDR2 FQGNSA. The germline V and J ends were trimmed by 4 bases and 7 bases, with 20 bases remaining between them. The CDR3 sequence is 15 residues long. CDR3 protein: CASSSSPSGGAEQYF. CDR3 DNA sequence: TGTGCCAGCAGCTCATCCCCTTCGGGGGGCGCGGAGCAGTACTTC. The whole variable domain, filled in from reference TRBV7-2 and TRBJ2-7, reads GAGVSQSPSNKVTEKGKDVELRCDPISGHTALYWYRQSLGQGLEFLIYFQGNSAPDKSGLPSDRFSAERTGGSVSTLTIQRTQQEDSAVYLCASSSSPSGGAEQYFGPGTRLTVT.

The chain couples TRBV6-6 to TRBJ1-1; 10 nucleotides line up with TRBD1. The CDR3 is 15 residues long. Germline V gene sequence: CDR1 MNHNY, CDR2 SVGAGI (reference sequence). V lost 6 bases to trimming and J lost 4 bases; unmatched junction nucleotides: 8. For the CDR3, the DNA is TGTGCCAGCAGCCGACAGGGGGCTCGAGGCACTGAAGCTTTCTTT. Translation: CASSRQGARGTEAFF.

V and J are TRBV2 and TRBJ2-7; tentative D call: TRBD1 (6 bases). The germline gives CDR1 SNHLY, CDR2 FYNNEI. CDR3 length: 16 residues. Trimming cost V 8 bases and J 9 bases, with 29 bases left between them. The chain's CDR3 is CASRRLFARQVEGQYF. CDR3 DNA sequence: TGTGCCAGCCGAAGGTTATTTGCGCGACAGGTGGAAGGGCAGTACTTC.

The V and J genes are TRBV6-5 and TRBJ1-6; 8 nucleotides match TRBD1. The CDR3 has 14 residues. J was trimmed by 8 bases and V by 7 bases; bases with no gene match: 7. The V gene's germline CDR1 is MNHEY and CDR2 SVGAGI. The CDR3 DNA sequence: TGTGCCAGCATGCGCGGACAGGGAGATTCACCCCTCCACTTT. Protein: CASMRGQGDSPLHF.

The CDR3 region is CASRRTREYNEQFF. CDR3 in DNA: TGTGCCAGCAGGAGGACTAGGGAATACAATGAGCAGTTCTTC. V is TRBV6-5 and J is TRBJ2-1; 7 bases fit TRBD2. CDR3 length: 14 residues. Trimming cost V 6 bases and J 4 bases; bases outside gene matches: 6. Germline V gene data show CDR1 as MNHEY and CDR2 as SVGAGI.

The genes are TRBV14 and TRBJ2-5; no clear D gene. Germline V gives CDR1 SGHDN, CDR2 FVKESK. With 0 bases removed from V and 8 bases from J, the gap between germline ends came to 13 bases. This CDR3 spans 14 amino acids. The CDR3 DNA is TGTGCCAGCAGCCAAGATCACACCATTACAACCCAGTACTTC. This sequence encodes CASSQDHTITTQYF.

This chain joins TRBV2 and TRBJ1-2; 8 bases fit TRBD1. The CDR3 is 16 amino acids. Germline V gene data show CDR1 as SNHLY and CDR2 as FYNNEI. With 3 bases clipped from V and 2 bases from J, the junction kept 8 bases outside the gene matches. The CDR3, as DNA: TGTGCCAGCAGTGAGGTCAGGGGGCTTCCCAACTATGGCTACACCTTC. It encodes CASSEVRGLPNYGYTF.

The chain combines TRBV4-3 with TRBJ2-3; the match to TRBD2 covers 11 bases. The length of the CDR3 is 18 residues. With V trimmed by 3 bases and J by 2 bases, 10 bases remained unmatched. Germline V gives CDR1 LGHNA, CDR2 YSLEER. The CDR3 DNA follows: TGCGCCAGCAGCCAGTACCGAATAGCGGGGGGGACCACAGATACGCAGTATTTT. Its translation: CASSQYRIAGGTTDTQYF.

J is TRBJ2-7 and V is TRBV6-1; the D gene is possibly TRBD1 (5 bases). This CDR3 region has 14 residues. V gave up 0 bases and J gave up 3 bases, with 9 bases separating them. Germline CDR1 reads MNHNS; CDR2 reads SASEGT. The CDR3 region has the DNA TGTGCCAGCAGTGAAGCGGTCAGGGTCTACGAGCAGTACTTC. Its protein product is CASSEAVRVYEQYF.

This chain uses TRBV19 with TRBJ1-1, with D perhaps matching TRBD1 (5 bases). V lost 6 bases to trimming and J lost 0 bases, with 14 bases between them. The CDR3 covers 15 residues. The germline gives CDR1 LNHDA, CDR2 SQIVND (reference sequence). The chain's CDR3 is CASRRRMDMNTEAFF. The CDR3 DNA reads as TGTGCCAGTAGAAGGCGGATGGACATGAACACTGAAGCTTTCTTT. Variable domain in full (rest from reference TRBV19 and TRBJ1-1): DGGITQSPKYLFRKEGQNVTLSCEQNLNHDAMYWYRQDPGQGLRLIYYSQIVNDFQKGDIAEGYSVSREKKESFPLTVTSAQKNPTAFYLCASRRRMDMNTEAFFGQGTRLTVV.

The V call is TRBV11-3, the J call TRBJ2-5; possible D gene TRBD2, 8 bases. Trimming took off 0 bases at V and 4 bases at J, with 27 bases between the two ends. Germline CDR1 reads SGHNT; CDR2 reads YENEEA. This CDR3 spans 20 amino acids. The DNA of the CDR3 is TGTGCCAGCAGCTTAGACGGTTTCGGGAGGGGGCCTCCCGGACGAGAGACCCAGTACTTC. Translation gives CASSLDGFGRGPPGRETQYF.

The chain has TRBV2 and TRBJ1-4; no firm D call. The CDR3 runs 15 residues. V was trimmed by 3 bases and J by 8 bases, leaving 16 bases between them. From germline, CDR1 is SNHLY and CDR2 FYNNEI. CDR3 coding DNA: TGTGCCAGCAGTGAGTCGGAGGTCCTGGAGGAAAAACTGTTTTTT. The encoded protein is CASSESEVLEEKLFF.

V gene TRBV28 combines with J gene TRBJ1-1; D unresolved. V lost 3 bases to trimming and J lost 8 bases, with 10 bases between them. The germline V gene has CDR1 MDHEN and CDR2 SYDVKM. The CDR3 is 12 amino acids. CDR3 region: CASSFASIEAFF. CDR3 nucleotide sequence: TGTGCCAGCAGTTTTGCCTCTATCGAAGCTTTCTTT.

The chain uses TRBV19 and TRBJ2-7; TRBD1 aligns across 10 bases. Trimming at V came to 5 bases and at J to 5 bases, leaving 6 bases not matched to a gene. Germline CDR1 LNHDA, CDR2 SQIVND (reference sequence). This CDR3 is 14 amino acids long. CDR3 bases: TGTGCCAGTAGTTCCGACAGGGGGCACGACGAGCAGTACTTC. It specifies CASSSDRGHDEQYF.

The table lists this clone with a count of one. The chain is built from TRBV29-1 and TRBJ1-1, with 7 bases lining up with TRBD1. The germline CDR1 and CDR2 sequences are SQVTM and ANQGSEA. V gave up 6 bases and J gave up 0 bases; unmatched junction bases: 10. The CDR3 totals 15 residues. The CDR3, as DNA: TGCAGCGTAACTGGAACAGGGGCTATGAACACTGAAGCTTTCTTT. This gives the protein CSVTGTGAMNTEAFF.

The V call is TRBV21-1, the J call TRBJ2-7; the table's D call, TRBD1, was not checked against the DNA. TRBV21-1 corresponds to a pseudogene. The CDR3 totals 17 residues. CDR3 protein: CASSKPARADRAYEQYF. The CDR3 DNA is TGTGCCAGCAGCAAACCCGCTAGAGCGGACAGGGCCTACGAGCAGTACTTC.

The chain employs TRBV7-2 and TRBJ1-1; D perhaps matches TRBD1 (5 bases). The CDR3 extends over 14 amino acids. Trimming took 2 bases from V and 2 from J, leaving 9 bases between them. From germline, CDR1 is SGHTA and CDR2 FQGNSA. CDR3 sequence: CASSLRGANTEAFF. The CDR3 nucleotides read TGTGCCAGCAGCTTAAGGGGTGCCAACACTGAAGCTTTCTTT.

The CDR3 region is CASSLWSSGLYNEQFF. The CDR3 DNA is TGTGCCAGCAGCTTATGGTCTAGCGGATTATACAATGAGCAGTTCTTC. This sequence joins TRBV7-2 and TRBJ2-1; 7 nucleotides align to TRBD2. This CDR3 comprises 16 residues. The germline V gene has CDR1 SGHTA and CDR2 FQGNSA. V dropped 2 bases and J dropped 4; count of bases not matched to a gene: 8.

This chain links TRBV30 with TRBJ2-1; TRBD2 aligns across 9 bases. CDR1 and CDR2 (germline): GTSNPN, SVGIG (reference sequence). There are 15 residues in the CDR3. J gave up 4 bases and V 4 bases, and 8 bases lay outside the gene matches. The CDR3 is CAWTREREVYNEQFF. CDR3 nucleotides: TGTGCCTGGACCCGTGAGCGGGAGGTTTACAATGAGCAGTTCTTC.

The chain links TRBV9 to TRBJ2-5, with a tentative D call TRBD2 (5 bases). CDR3 length: 15 residues. The germline CDR1 and CDR2 sequences are SGDLS and YYNGEE. With 4 bases removed from V and 3 bases from J, the gap between germline ends came to 16 bases. The CDR3 is CASSPRGLAEETQYF. The CDR3 DNA reads TGTGCCAGCAGCCCCCGCGGGCTAGCTGAAGAGACCCAGTACTTC. Full variable domain (missing parts from reference TRBV9 and TRBJ2-5): DSGVTQTPKHLITATGQRVTLRCSPRSGDLSVYWYQQSLDQGLQFLIQYYNGEERAKGNILERFSAQQFPDLHSELNLSSLELGDSALYFCASSPRGLAEETQYFGPGTRLLVL.

This chain links TRBV5-5 with TRBJ2-2; TRBD1 is a possible D gene (5 bases). CDR1 is SGHKS, CDR2 YYEKEE, per germline (reference sequence). This CDR3 spans 15 amino acids. V was clipped by 2 bases and J by 1 base, with 9 bases between them. The CDR3 bases are TGTGCCAGCAGCTTCTGGGGCCGGAACACCGGGGAGCTGTTTTTT. Translation gives CASSFWGRNTGELFF.